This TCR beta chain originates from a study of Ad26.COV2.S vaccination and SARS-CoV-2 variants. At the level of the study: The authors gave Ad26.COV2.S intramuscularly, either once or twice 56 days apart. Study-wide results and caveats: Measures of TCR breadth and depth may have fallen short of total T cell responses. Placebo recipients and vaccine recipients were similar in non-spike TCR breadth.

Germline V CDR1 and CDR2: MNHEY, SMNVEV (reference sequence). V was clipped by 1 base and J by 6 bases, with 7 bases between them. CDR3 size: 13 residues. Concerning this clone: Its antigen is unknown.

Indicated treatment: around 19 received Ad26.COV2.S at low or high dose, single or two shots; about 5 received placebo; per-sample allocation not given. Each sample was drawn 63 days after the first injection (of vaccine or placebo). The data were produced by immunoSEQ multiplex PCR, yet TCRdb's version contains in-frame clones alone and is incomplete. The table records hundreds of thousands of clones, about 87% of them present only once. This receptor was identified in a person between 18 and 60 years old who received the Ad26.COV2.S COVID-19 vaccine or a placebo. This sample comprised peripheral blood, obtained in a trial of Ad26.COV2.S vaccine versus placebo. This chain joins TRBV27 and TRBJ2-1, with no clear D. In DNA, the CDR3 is TGTGCCAGCAGTTTATATAGTGGCAATGAGCAGTTCTTC. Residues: CASSLYSGNEQFF.